The next 20 T cell receptor beta chains were all read from a single sample in a study of T-cell reconstitution after alpha-beta-depleted transplantation in children. Construction of the TCRbeta library involved unique molecular identifiers. From the PCR reads, TCRdb called clonotypes with MiXCR, one entry per CDR3 protein. The sample carries approximately 27,000 distinct CDR3 sequences, 15% to 20% recorded once. The input for sequencing was PBMCs, mostly from graft donor cells, taken 60 days after TCRalphabeta/CD19-depleted stem cell transplant. Receptors were obtained from a male patient aged 2-15 years who had a stem cell transplant for acute lymphoblastic leukemia, so the T cells may come from the graft donor.

This sequence joins TRBV3-1 and TRBJ2-3; D is ambiguous. The CDR3 has 15 residues. Germline V gene lookup returns CDR1 LGHDT and CDR2 YNNKEL (reference sequence). Deletions cut 1 base from V and 3 bases from J, with 11 bases between. As DNA, the CDR3 is TGTGCCAGCAGCCAAGGACTCGTGGGGACAGATACGCAGTATTTT. As protein: CASSQGLVGTDTQYF.

This clonotype was observed at least ten times. The J gene is TRBJ2-3, the V gene TRBV5-1; D gene ambiguous. The ends were cut back, 1 base at V and 1 base at J, with 7 bases in the middle. Per the germline V gene, CDR1 is SGHRS and CDR2 is YFSETQ. This CDR3 has 14 residues. This CDR3 reads CASSLLGGTDTQYF. The CDR3 DNA reads TGCGCCAGCAGCTTGCTAGGAGGCACAGATACGCAGTATTTT. The variable domain in full, completed from reference TRBV5-1 and TRBJ2-3, reads KAGVTQTPRYLIKTRGQQVTLSCSPISGHRSVSWYQQTPGQGLQFLFEYFSETQRNKGNFPGRFSGRQFSNSRSEMNVSTLELGDSALYLCASSLLGGTDTQYFGPGTRLTVL.

The J gene is TRBJ2-1, the V gene TRBV4-1; TRBD2 agrees at 10 bases. Germline trimming cut 5 bases from V and 3 bases from J; bases unmatched to any gene: 10. Germline loops: CDR1 MGHRA, CDR2 YSYEKL. CDR3 length: 17 residues. In DNA, the CDR3 is TGCGCCAGCAGCTTGCTAGCGGGAGCCCCCCTCTACAATGAGCAGTTCTTC. It encodes CASSLLAGAPLYNEQFF.

This chain uses TRBV7-9 with TRBJ2-3, with a weak D call TRBD1 (5 bases). Germline V gene data show CDR1 as SEHNR and CDR2 as FQNEAQ (reference sequence). The ends were cut back, 6 bases at V and 4 bases at J, with 17 bases in the middle. This CDR3 comprises 15 residues. The CDR3 protein is CASRFRASPADTQYF. In nucleotides, the CDR3 is TGTGCCAGCAGATTCAGGGCATCCCCCGCAGATACGCAGTATTTT.

This clonotype was observed a handful of times. The J gene is TRBJ2-1, the V gene TRBV30; D uncertain. This CDR3 comprises 16 residues. The V and J ends lost 2 bases and 0 bases respectively, with 14 bases between them. CDR1 and CDR2 from the germline V gene are GTSNPN and SVGIG (reference sequence). The CDR3 bases are TGTGCCTGGAGTTTTGGCGGAAGCAGCTCCTACAATGAGCAGTTCTTC. Its translation is CAWSFGGSSSYNEQFF. The whole variable domain, remainder taken from reference TRBV30 and TRBJ2-1, is SQTIHQWPATLVQPVGSPLSLECTVEGTSNPNLYWYRQAAGRGLQLLFYSVGIGQISSEVPQNLSASRPQDRQFILSSKKLLLSDSGFYLCAWSFGGSSSYNEQFFGPGTRLTVL.

This clonotype has just a few counts. In DNA, the CDR3 is TGCGCCAGCAGCTTGGGCGGGACAGGGCTGGCAGATACGCAGTATTTT. It encodes CASSLGGTGLADTQYF. This sequence joins TRBV5-1 and TRBJ2-3; 9 positions match TRBD1. The CDR3 consists of 16 residues. Losses at the gene ends were 0 bases for V and 4 bases for J; bases not matched to a gene: 6. Germline V gene sequence: CDR1 SGHRS, CDR2 YFSETQ. The variable domain in full, completed from reference TRBV5-1 and TRBJ2-3, reads KAGVTQTPRYLIKTRGQQVTLSCSPISGHRSVSWYQQTPGQGLQFLFEYFSETQRNKGNFPGRFSGRQFSNSRSEMNVSTLELGDSALYLCASSLGGTGLADTQYFGPGTRLTVL.

V is TRBV21-1 and J is TRBJ1-1. TRBV21-1 is flagged as a pseudogene. The CDR3 loop spans 13 amino acids. The CDR3: CASSGREVLRAFF. CDR3 nucleotides: TGTGCCAGCAGCGGCAGGGAGGTTCTTCGAGCTTTCTTT.

This clonotype qualifies as medium-sized (0.01 to 0.1%). The V call is TRBV20-1, the J call TRBJ2-3, with D perhaps given as TRBD1 or TRBD2 (5 bases each). V dropped 0 bases and J dropped 1 base, with 17 bases sitting between them. The CDR3 is 17 residues long. Germline V gene data show CDR1 as DFQATT and CDR2 as SNEGSKA (reference sequence). The CDR3 protein is CSARDYRGSGRTDTQYF. CDR3 DNA: TGCAGTGCTAGAGATTATAGGGGCAGCGGACGCACAGATACGCAGTATTTT.

At least ten counts were recorded for this clonotype. V gene TRBV27 combines with J gene TRBJ2-4; TRBD2 matches 12 bases. Per germline, CDR1 MNHEY and CDR2 SMNVEV (reference sequence). The CDR3 consists of 16 residues. After removal of 2 bases from V and 7 bases from J, the junction contained 6 bases not matched to a gene. The CDR3 DNA is TGTGCCAGCAGTTTAGGGCTAGCGGGGGGGGTCAACATTCAGTACTTC. Protein: CASSLGLAGGVNIQYF.

The chain links TRBV30 to TRBJ2-2; D is unclear. Germline CDR1 and CDR2: GTSNPN and SVGIG (reference sequence). The length of the CDR3 is 14 residues. With 0 bases removed from V and 4 bases from J, the gap between germline ends came to 9 bases. CDR3 protein: CAWSVSPLTGELFF. CDR3 DNA sequence: TGTGCCTGGAGTGTCTCGCCGCTCACCGGGGAGCTGTTTTTT.

The V call is TRBV6-5, the J call TRBJ2-5, with D possibly being TRBD2 (8 bases). V gave up 7 bases and J gave up 2 bases, with 20 bases separating them. CDR3 length equals 16 residues. Germline CDR1 reads MNHEY; CDR2 reads SVGAGI. CDR3 residues: CASTPRGTRVQETQYF. The CDR3 DNA follows: TGTGCCAGCACCCCCAGGGGGACTAGGGTGCAAGAGACCCAGTACTTC.

This clonotype appeared many times. The CDR3 loop reads CSVDFPPGSQETQYF. As DNA, the CDR3 is TGCAGCGTTGATTTTCCCCCAGGGTCCCAAGAGACCCAGTACTTC. This chain joins TRBV29-1 and TRBJ2-5; D might be TRBD1 (5 bases). The germline CDR1 and CDR2 sequences are SQVTM and ANQGSEA. The CDR3 length is 15 residues. The V and J ends lost 3 bases and 1 base respectively, with 15 bases between them.

In its sample, this clonotype was seen many times. This chain uses TRBV6-1 with TRBJ1-5, with D perhaps matching TRBD1 (6 bases). The CDR3 consists of 15 residues. Germline lookup yields CDR1 MNHNS and CDR2 SASEGT. Between the trimmed V and J ends, which lost 0 bases and 4 bases, there was a span of 10 bases. The chain's CDR3 is CASSEAGQQNQPQHF. CDR3 bases: TGTGCCAGCAGTGAAGCGGGACAACAAAATCAGCCCCAGCATTTT.

This clonotype was observed at least ten times. The genes are TRBV6-5 and TRBJ1-6; 9 bases match TRBD1. Germline V gives CDR1 MNHEY, CDR2 SVGAGI. The CDR3 is 15 residues long. V lost 0 bases to trimming and J lost 7 bases; unmatched junction nucleotides: 1. The chain's CDR3 is CASSYSGTGNSPLHF. CDR3 sequence (DNA): TGTGCCAGCAGTTACTCGGGGACAGGGAATTCACCCCTCCACTTT.

This clonotype was counted at least ten times. The J gene is TRBJ2-1, the V gene TRBV7-6; TRBD2 might be the D (5 bases). The length of the CDR3 is 12 residues. V lost 2 bases, J lost 6 bases, and 5 bases lay in between. CDR1 and CDR2 from the germline V gene are SGHVS and FNYEAQ. The CDR3 sequence is CASSLRGNEQFF. For the CDR3, the DNA is TGTGCCAGCAGCTTACGGGGCAATGAGCAGTTCTTC.

The V gene is TRBV11-3, the J gene TRBJ2-3, with D perhaps TRBD1 (5 bases). V was cut by 5 bases and J by 0 bases, with 9 bases left in between. The CDR3 runs to 14 residues. CDR1 is SGHNT, CDR2 YENEEA, per germline. CDR3 DNA sequence: TGTGCCAGCAGCCCGACAGTAAGCACAGATACGCAGTATTTT. The encoded protein is CASSPTVSTDTQYF.

This clonotype was seen only a few times. V and J are TRBV2 and TRBJ1-5; tentatively, D is TRBD1 (6 bases). V gave up 5 bases and J gave up 4 bases, with 12 bases separating them. Germline lookup yields CDR1 SNHLY and CDR2 FYNNEI. CDR3 size: 14 residues. The CDR3 nucleotides read TGTGCCAGCAGTAAGGACAGCCCTAATCAGCCCCAGCATTTT. Translated: CASSKDSPNQPQHF. Full variable domain (rest looked up from reference TRBV2 and TRBJ1-5): EPEVTQTPSHQVTQMGQEVILRCVPISNHLYFYWYRQILGQKVEFLVSFYNNEISEKSEIFDDQFSVERPDGSNFTLKIRSTKLEDSAMYFCASSKDSPNQPQHFGDGTRLSIL.

This clonotype was counted many times. This rearrangement joins TRBV12-3 or TRBV12-4 to TRBJ1-4; D unresolved. V lost 6 bases to trimming and J lost 1 base, with 9 bases between them. This CDR3 contains 14 residues. In DNA, the CDR3 is TGTGCCAGCAGCCCAACACAAACTAATGAAAAACTGTTTTTT. Its translation: CASSPTQTNEKLFF.

The chain has TRBV27 and TRBJ1-5, with D possibly matching TRBD1 (6 bases). V was trimmed by 4 bases and J by 2 bases, leaving 15 bases between them. CDR1 and CDR2 (germline): MNHEY, SMNVEV (reference sequence). The CDR3 is made up of 16 amino acids. The CDR3 here is CASSSVQGTGNQPQHF. CDR3 bases: TGTGCCAGCAGTTCCGTACAGGGTACGGGCAATCAGCCCCAGCATTTT.

The rearrangement joins TRBV12-3 or TRBV12-4 to TRBJ2-2, with D perhaps TRBD2 (7 bases). The V and J ends lost 8 bases and 4 bases respectively, with 20 bases between them. This CDR3 comprises 16 residues. The CDR3 region has the DNA TGTGCCAGCGCAGGGCGGCGGGGAGGGGGCACCGGGGAGCTGTTTTTT. Translating it yields CASAGRRGGGTGELFF.